This TCR beta chain derives from a study of T cell responses to AZD1222 COVID-19 vaccine. Method: immunoSEQ multiplex PCR; TCRdb's copy keeps in-frame clones and lacks some. The sample holds more than 110,000 clones, roughly 90% seen once. Notes on this clone: Antigen: not known.

V dropped 0 bases and J dropped 6; count of bases not matched to a gene: 11. Germline CDR1 and CDR2: MNHEY and SMNVEV (reference sequence). CDR3 length equals 17 residues. The study, taken as a whole, reports: Close to half of spike-specific TCRs reportedly recognize unmutated variant regions. Only a handful of AZD1222 recipients tested seropositive at baseline. Donors were chiefly white British, with a greater number of females, and clonal diversity was perhaps underestimated. CD4 TCRs covered the whole spike, strongest at regions 160-218 and 743-854.

Sequences were derived from peripheral blood, sampled on day 0 of AZD1222 vaccination. The chain links TRBV27 to TRBJ2-7; 10 nucleotides match TRBD2. The source is an adult in good health. The CDR3 DNA sequence: TGTGCCAGCAGTTTATCTCCATCGAGCGGGAGGGTGGTCGAGCAGTACTTC. Its translation: CASSLSPSSGRVVEQYF.